These 22 T cell receptor beta chains came from one sample sequenced in a study of blood T cell repertoires in COVID-19. Produced via immunoSEQ multiplex PCR; TCRdb's table is partial and in-frame only. The sample consists of around 200,000 clones, under 90% of them appearing once. Sequences were obtained from peripheral blood. The receptor source for this set is a person between 65 and 79 years old with COVID-19, enrolled during active disease.

The V call is TRBV28, the J call TRBJ1-4; D unresolved. The V gene's germline CDR1 is MDHEN and CDR2 SYDVKM. The CDR3 is 15 amino acids. The ends were cut back, 3 bases at V and 5 bases at J, with 13 bases in the middle. Written as DNA, the CDR3 is TGTGCCAGCAGTTTTTTAGGAAAGACAAATGAAAAACTGTTTTTT. Protein sequence: CASSFLGKTNEKLFF. The entire variable domain, with the rest obtained from reference TRBV28 and TRBJ1-4, is as follows: DVKVTQSSRYLVKRTGEKVFLECVQDMDHENMFWYRQDPGLGLRLIYFSYDVKMKEKGDIPEGYSVSREKKERFSLILESASTNQTSMYLCASSFLGKTNEKLFFGSGTQLSVL.

The rearrangement uses TRBV21-1 and TRBJ1-1; the table's D call, TRBD1, has no DNA check behind it. TRBV21-1 is a pseudogene segment. This CDR3 has 19 amino acids. The CDR3 region has the DNA TGTGCCAGCAGCAAACGCAATCTAGGGACAGGGAGGACGTTCACTGAAGCTTTCTTT. Its translation is CASSKRNLGTGRTFTEAFF.

This chain links TRBV12-3 or TRBV12-4 with TRBJ2-5; no firm D call. CDR3 size: 12 residues. The V and J ends lost 1 base and 7 bases respectively, with 7 bases between them. This CDR3 reads CASSLGKRTQYF. The CDR3 DNA is TGTGCCAGCAGTTTAGGAAAGAGGACCCAGTACTTC.

The V and J genes are TRBV19 and TRBJ1-2, with D possibly TRBD1 on 6 matching bases. The germline V gene encodes CDR1 LNHDA and CDR2 SQIVND (reference sequence). The CDR3 contains 13 residues. Trimming removed 3 bases at V and 8 bases at J, with 13 bases between. The chain's CDR3 is CASSMNREGGYTF. In DNA form, the CDR3 reads TGTGCCAGTAGTATGAACAGGGAAGGCGGCTACACCTTC.

This chain links TRBV29-1 with TRBJ1-1; D uncertain. Trimming stripped 1 base from V and 6 bases from J, with 15 bases between. This CDR3 contains 14 residues. Germline CDR1 and CDR2: SQVTM and ANQGSEA. CDR3 sequence reads: CSVEGIRVKAEAFF. The CDR3 nucleotides read TGCAGCGTTGAAGGGATTCGGGTTAAGGCTGAAGCTTTCTTT.

V usage is TRBV6-2 or TRBV6-3 and J usage is TRBJ2-7; 9 bases fit TRBD2. Germline V gene lookup returns CDR1 MNHEY and CDR2 SVGEGT. The length of the CDR3 is 15 residues. Trimming at V came to 5 bases and at J to 0 bases, leaving 5 bases not matched to a gene. The DNA for the CDR3 is TGTGCCAGCAGTCCACAGACTAGCGGCTCCTACGAGCAGTACTTC. It codes for CASSPQTSGSYEQYF.

The gene calls are TRBV28 and TRBJ2-7; 10 bases agree with TRBD1. The CDR3 is 14 amino acids. Looked up from germline, CDR1 is MDHEN and CDR2 is SYDVKM. The ends lost 7 bases at V and 7 bases at J; junction bases unmatched: 10. CDR3 bases: TGTGCCAGCAACCAGTGGGACAGGGGTCGTGAGCAGTACTTC. This encodes CASNQWDRGREQYF.

The chain uses TRBV4-3 and TRBJ2-3, with TRBD2 matching 10 bases. The CDR3 contains 15 residues. The V gene end was trimmed by 8 bases and the J gene end by 4 bases; junction bases not matched to a gene: 9. Germline lookup yields CDR1 LGHNA and CDR2 YSLEER. CDR3: CASSFIAGGADTQYF. CDR3 nucleotides: TGCGCCAGCTCATTTATAGCGGGAGGAGCAGATACGCAGTATTTT.

The chain recombines TRBV29-1 with TRBJ2-4, with 8 bases lining up with TRBD1. CDR3 length equals 16 residues. Germline CDR1 reads SQVTM; CDR2 reads ANQGSEA. The V and J ends lost 4 bases and 1 base, in that order; junction bases with no gene match: 9. CDR3 DNA sequence: TGCAGCGTTGGAGAAAATCAGGGGGCCGCCAAAAACATTCAGTACTTC. It is translated as CSVGENQGAAKNIQYF.

The rearrangement links TRBV5-6 to TRBJ1-2; the match to TRBD1 covers 7 bases. Germline V lookup: CDR1 SGHDT, CDR2 YYEEEE. This CDR3 spans 13 amino acids. With 5 bases clipped from V and 4 bases from J, the junction kept 5 bases outside the gene matches. This CDR3 reads CASRLTGTYGYTF. CDR3 nucleotide sequence: TGTGCCAGCAGACTGACAGGGACCTATGGCTACACCTTC.

The V and J genes are TRBV6-5 and TRBJ1-4; 9 bases agree with TRBD1. This CDR3 region has 14 residues. Germline assignment: CDR1 MNHEY and CDR2 SVGAGI. V gave up 0 bases and J gave up 9 bases; unmatched junction bases: 2. The CDR3 region has the DNA TGTGCCAGCAGTTACTCCGGGACAGGGCAAAAACTGTTTTTT. Protein: CASSYSGTGQKLFF.

In this sample, this clone turned up once. The chain has TRBV5-1 and TRBJ1-1; TRBD1 matches at 11 bases. Germline V gene sequence: CDR1 SGHRS, CDR2 YFSETQ. This CDR3 has 18 amino acids. J gave up 2 bases and V 2 bases, and 11 bases lay outside the gene matches. The CDR3 sequence: CASSFFGTGGGRNTEAFF. The CDR3 DNA sequence: TGCGCCAGCAGCTTTTTTGGGACAGGGGGAGGGAGAAACACTGAAGCTTTCTTT.

This CDR3 is CASSLNSGGPNQPQHF. The CDR3 DNA sequence: TGTGCCAGCAGCTTAAATAGCGGGGGCCCTAATCAGCCCCAGCATTTT. The V call is TRBV7-9, the J call TRBJ1-5; D might be TRBD1 (6 bases). CDR3 length equals 16 residues. Germline-derived CDR1 and CDR2 are SEHNR and FQNEAQ (reference sequence). The V end lost 2 bases, the J end lost 4 bases, and 15 bases lay between the germline ends.

The chain carries TRBV9 and TRBJ2-1; 12 bases are shared with TRBD2. This CDR3 has 16 amino acids. Germline loops: CDR1 SGDLS, CDR2 YYNGEE. V lost 2 bases to trimming and J lost 6 bases; unmatched junction nucleotides: 6. The CDR3 sequence is CASSVLAGGPVNEQFF. CDR3 in DNA: TGTGCCAGCAGCGTCCTAGCGGGAGGGCCCGTCAATGAGCAGTTCTTC.

The chain combines TRBV9 with TRBJ2-3, with a possible D match to TRBD2 (6 bases). Trimming stripped 6 bases from V and 2 bases from J, with 16 bases between. The CDR3 loop spans 15 amino acids. CDR1 and CDR2 from the germline V gene are SGDLS and YYNGEE. CDR3 in amino acids: CASTRGSGATDTQYF. The CDR3 nucleotides are TGTGCCAGCACCCGGGGGTCTGGGGCCACAGATACGCAGTATTTT.

The V call is TRBV7-9, the J call TRBJ2-5; 9 bases map to TRBD2. V gave up 4 bases and J gave up 3 bases; unmatched junction bases: 12. The CDR3 is 17 residues long. The germline V gene has CDR1 SEHNR and CDR2 FQNEAQ (reference sequence). The CDR3 DNA reads TGTGCCAGCAGCTGGGTGGGGGCTAGCGGGGAAGAAGAGACCCAGTACTTC. It encodes CASSWVGASGEEETQYF.

The J gene is TRBJ1-1, the V gene TRBV19; TRBD1 agrees at 9 bases. Germline CDR1 is LNHDA and CDR2 is SQIVND (reference sequence). Trimming cost V 5 bases and J 3 bases; bases outside gene matches: 13. This CDR3 contains 17 residues. CDR3 DNA sequence: TGTGCCAGTAGTCCGGGGACAGGGAGCCTCTCCCACACTGAAGCTTTCTTT. Residues: CASSPGTGSLSHTEAFF.

The chain has TRBV29-1 and TRBJ2-5; no definite D call. Germline V gene sequence: CDR1 SQVTM, CDR2 ANQGSEA. The CDR3 length is 12 residues. Deletions cut 4 bases from V and 5 bases from J, with 11 bases between. CDR3 in DNA: TGCAGCGTTGCGTCTAGTCAGGAGACCCAGTACTTC. It specifies CSVASSQETQYF.

The V gene is TRBV7-9, the J gene TRBJ2-5, with a weak D call TRBD1 (6 bases). Deletions cut 5 bases from V and 3 bases from J, with 13 bases between. The CDR3 contains 14 residues. Per germline, CDR1 SEHNR and CDR2 FQNEAQ (reference sequence). For the CDR3, the DNA is TGTGCCAGCAGCCCGCCGGACAGAGAAGAGACCCAGTACTTC. It codes for CASSPPDREETQYF.

This clone was picked up a small number of times. The chain uses TRBV5-1 and TRBJ2-1; D unclear. V was clipped by 0 bases and J by 4 bases, with 5 bases between them. Germline V gene lookup returns CDR1 SGHRS and CDR2 YFSETQ. This CDR3 contains 13 residues. CDR3 nucleotides: TGCGCCAGCAGCTTGGTTCCATACAATGAGCAGTTCTTC. Protein: CASSLVPYNEQFF.

This chain links TRBV11-1 with TRBJ2-1; 9 nucleotides align to TRBD1. Trimming removed 7 bases from V and 4 bases from J; junction bases left unmatched: 8. The CDR3 is 15 amino acids. The germline gives CDR1 SGHAT, CDR2 FQDESV (reference sequence). CDR3 in amino acids: CASTPRDRAYNEQFF. The CDR3 DNA is TGTGCCAGCACCCCTCGGGACAGGGCTTACAATGAGCAGTTCTTC.

V and J are TRBV4-3 and TRBJ1-5; D gene uncertain. The CDR3 loop spans 14 amino acids. Looked up from germline, CDR1 is LGHNA and CDR2 is YSLEER. V was trimmed by 0 bases and J by 3 bases, leaving 6 bases between them. The CDR3 sequence is CASSQDGLNQPQHF. The CDR3 DNA reads as TGCGCCAGCAGCCAAGATGGGCTCAATCAGCCCCAGCATTTT.